This TCR beta chain was recovered during a study of blood T cell repertoires in COVID-19. Study as a whole: Both acute and convalescent COVID-19 samples were obtained from the United States, Italy and Spain. T cells, B-cell-depleted T cells, or PBMCs supplied cDNA or gDNA.

The authors' processing: The assay estimated nucleated cells by amplifying reference gene primers. Here immunoSEQ multiplex PCR was the method, and the copy in TCRdb shows in-frame clones only, minus some. The V and J calls and the clone size are those of that table, but D and trimming were determined from the DNA. The sample includes over 400,000 clones, about nine tenths seen only once; the top ten take 1.4%. The sample consisted of peripheral blood. This receptor was obtained from a woman in her twenties or thirties with active or convalescent COVID-19.

The CDR3 nucleotides are TGTGCCAGCAGCTTGGGTACGATGAGCTCCTACAATGAGCAGTTCTTC. Protein product: CASSLGTMSSYNEQFF. The V call is TRBV5-6, the J call TRBJ2-1; D is unclear. V was pared by 0 bases and J by 0 bases, with 10 bases between. The CDR3 has 16 residues. CDR1 is SGHDT, CDR2 YYEEEE, per germline. Together with reference TRBV5-6 and TRBJ2-1, the CDR3 gives the full variable domain: DAGVTQSPTHLIKTRGQQVTLRCSPKSGHDTVSWYQQALGQGPQFIFQYYEEEERQRGNFPDRFSGHQFPNYSSELNVNALLLGDSALYLCASSLGTMSSYNEQFFGPGTRLTVL.